The following is a TCR beta chain sequence with its context. This CDR3 has 14 amino acids. CDR1 and CDR2 (germline): LNHDA, SQIVND (reference sequence). With V trimmed by 6 bases and J by 4 bases, 7 bases remained unmatched. Authors' methods: Reference gene primer amplification in the assay estimated nucleated cell counts. Measured with immunoSEQ multiplex PCR; TCRdb has only the in-frame clones, and not every one. D and trimming come from the DNA, and the V and J calls and clone size come from that table. The sample lists roughly 520,000 clones, roughly 90% occurring once. This sample is part of a study of blood T cell repertoires in COVID-19. Study overall: Samples representing acute and convalescent COVID-19 were sourced from the United States, Italy and Spain. From T cells, B-cell-depleted T cells, or PBMCs came the material, which was cDNA or gDNA.

The rearrangement links TRBV19 to TRBJ2-3; 7 bases are a match to TRBD2. Sequenced input: PBMCs or T cells enriched from blood (not recorded which). This TCR was sampled from a woman aged 40 to 55 who had recovered from COVID-19. CDR3 amino acids: CASSLGRWADTQYF. Written as DNA, the CDR3 is TGTGCCAGTAGCCTCGGGAGGTGGGCAGATACGCAGTATTTT.